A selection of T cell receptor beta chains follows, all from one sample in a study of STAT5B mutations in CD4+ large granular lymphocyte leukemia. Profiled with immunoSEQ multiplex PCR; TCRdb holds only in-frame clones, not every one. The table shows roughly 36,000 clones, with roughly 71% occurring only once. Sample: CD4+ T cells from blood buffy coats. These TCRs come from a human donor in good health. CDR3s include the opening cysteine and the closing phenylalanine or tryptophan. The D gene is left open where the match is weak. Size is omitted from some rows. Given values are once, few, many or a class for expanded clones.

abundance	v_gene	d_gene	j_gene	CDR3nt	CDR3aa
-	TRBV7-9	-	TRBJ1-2	TGTGCCAGCAGCTTATCGATCCGGGGCTATGGCTACACCTTC	CASSLSIRGYGYTF
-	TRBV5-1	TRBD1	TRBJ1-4	TGCGCCAGCAGCCCCGGGACAGGGGGCGGTCTAGGGAAAAAACTGTTTTTT	CASSPGTGGGLGKKLFF
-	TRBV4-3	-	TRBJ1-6	TGCGCCAGCAGCCAAGGGGGGGGAGGGTGGCCACCCCTCCACTTT	CASSQGGGGWPPLHF
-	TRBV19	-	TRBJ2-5	TGTGCCAGTAGTATAGATGCTAGCGAAGGAGGTTGGGAGACCCAGTACTTC	CASSIDASEGGWETQYF
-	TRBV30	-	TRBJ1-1	TGTGCCGGCGACCGGGGGATGGGGGTTGAAGCTTTCTTT	CAGDRGMGVEAFF
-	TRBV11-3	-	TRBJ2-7	TGTGCCAGCAGCTTAGGAACTGGGAACTACGAGCAGTACTTC	CASSLGTGNYEQYF
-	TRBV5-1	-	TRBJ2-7	TGCGCCAGCAGCATAACAGGACCCGCCCCCTACGAGCAGTACTTC	CASSITGPAPYEQYF
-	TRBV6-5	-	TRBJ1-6	TGTGCCAGCAGTTACGGCAGGGCAGTAAATTCACCCCTCCACTTT	CASSYGRAVNSPLHF
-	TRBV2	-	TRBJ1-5	TGTGCCAGCACAGAAGACCCGCGGCATCAGCCCCAGCATTTT	CASTEDPRHQPQHF
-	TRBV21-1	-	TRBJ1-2	TGTGCCAGCAGCAAGAATTTTAACTATGGCTACACCTTC	CASSKNFNYGYTF
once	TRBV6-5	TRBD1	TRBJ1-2	TGTGCCAGCTGGGACAGCCTACCTAACTATGGCTACACCTTC	CASWDSLPNYGYTF
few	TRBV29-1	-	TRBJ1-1	TGCAGCGTTGAGACATTAATGAACACTGAAGCTTTCTTT	CSVETLMNTEAFF
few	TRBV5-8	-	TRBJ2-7	TGTGCCAGCAGCTTGTTGGTCGAGCAGTACTTC	CASSLLVEQYF
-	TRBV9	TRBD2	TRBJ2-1	TGTGCCAGCAGTCAAGCGGGGGGCCGGGCCAATGAGCAGTTCTTC	CASSQAGGRANEQFF
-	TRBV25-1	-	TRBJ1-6	TGTGCCAGTAGTCGGGGGTTAGCTTCACCCCTCCACTTT	CASSRGLASPLHF
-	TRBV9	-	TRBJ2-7	TGTGCCAGCAGCGTAGACGGCTTCTCCTACGAGCAGTACTTC	CASSVDGFSYEQYF
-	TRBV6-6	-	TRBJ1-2	TGTGCCAGCAGCCCCTGGCCTGCCTATGGCTACACCTTC	CASSPWPAYGYTF
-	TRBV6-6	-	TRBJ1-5	TGTGCCAGCAGCACAAGAGGAACAGGGAGCAATCAGCCCCAGCATTTT	CASSTRGTGSNQPQHF
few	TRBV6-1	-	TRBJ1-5	TGTGCCAGCCAGGGTGTTAGCAATCAGCCCCAGCATTTT	CASQGVSNQPQHF
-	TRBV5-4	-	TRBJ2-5	TGTGCCAGCACCCTAGGTAGGGGTCAAGAGACCCAGTACTTC	CASTLGRGQETQYF
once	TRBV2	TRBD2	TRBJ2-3	TGTGCCAGCAGTACGACTAGCGGGGGATTCACAGATACGCAGTATTTT	CASSTTSGGFTDTQYF
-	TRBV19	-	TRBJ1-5	TGTGCCAGTCAGGGTGATCAGCCCCAGCATTTT	CASQGDQPQHF
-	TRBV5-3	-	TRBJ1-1	TGTGCCAGAAGCTTGGGTACAGGGAATGTGAGCACTGAAGCTTTCTTT	CARSLGTGNVSTEAFF